The 28 T cell receptor beta chains in this list originate from one sample, sequenced in a study of T cell responses to AZD1222 COVID-19 vaccine. Sequencing used immunoSEQ multiplex PCR; TCRdb keeps in-frame clones, though not all of them. The sample yields 100,000 to 150,000 clones, 89% seen once. The source material was peripheral blood, sampled on day 0 of AZD1222 vaccination. These receptors originate from an adult in good health.

The chain uses TRBV6-6 and TRBJ1-5, with D unclear. Per germline, CDR1 MNHNY and CDR2 SVGAGI (reference sequence). V was cut by 5 bases and J by 0 bases, with 14 bases left in between. The CDR3 spans 16 residues. The CDR3 DNA reads as TGTGCCAGCAGTCTCGGGCGAGGTAATAGCAATCAGCCCCAGCATTTT. This encodes CASSLGRGNSNQPQHF.

This sequence joins TRBV30 and TRBJ2-7; weak D call: TRBD1 (5 bases). The V end lost 0 bases, the J end lost 12 bases, and 18 bases lay between the germline ends. The germline V gene encodes CDR1 GTSNPN and CDR2 SVGIG (reference sequence). The CDR3 runs 13 residues. The CDR3 loop is CAWSVISGYRSYF. The CDR3 DNA sequence: TGTGCCTGGAGTGTAATCTCGGGTTACAGGTCGTACTTC.

The gene calls are TRBV7-3 and TRBJ1-3; 8 positions match TRBD1. Germline CDR1 is SGHTA and CDR2 is FQGTGA. The CDR3 totals 14 residues. J was trimmed by 7 bases and V by 5 bases; bases with no gene match: 7. Written as DNA, the CDR3 is TGTGCCAGCAGCCCAGGGGGCTCGGGCAACACCATATATTTT. Protein sequence: CASSPGGSGNTIYF.

This clone was counted a single time. The rearrangement links TRBV28 to TRBJ1-6; 10 nucleotides align to TRBD1. The CDR3 has 17 residues. Germline V gene lookup returns CDR1 MDHEN and CDR2 SYDVKM. V shed 5 bases and J 7 bases; nucleotides not matched to a gene: 11. Written as DNA, the CDR3 is TGTGCCAGCAGTGTCCGGGACAGGGGTCGCCTCAATTCACCCCTCCACTTT. It encodes CASSVRDRGRLNSPLHF.

The chain recombines TRBV29-1 with TRBJ1-2; 8 positions match TRBD1. The CDR3 loop spans 12 amino acids. Germline CDR1 is SQVTM and CDR2 is ANQGSEA. V dropped 6 bases and J dropped 3; count of bases not matched to a gene: 3. This chain's CDR3 is CSVTGDDYGYTF. The CDR3 coding sequence is TGCAGCGTGACAGGGGACGACTATGGCTACACCTTC.

A few counts support this clone. The chain carries TRBV19 and TRBJ1-2, with D maybe TRBD1 (6 bases). The length of the CDR3 is 17 residues. V lost 1 base to trimming and J lost 5 bases, with 20 bases between them. Germline CDR1 reads LNHDA; CDR2 reads SQIVND (reference sequence). This CDR3 reads CASSIAYRQDNSYGYTF. The CDR3 bases are TGTGCCAGTAGTATAGCCTACCGACAGGATAATTCGTATGGCTACACCTTC. The full variable domain, in which reference TRBV19 and TRBJ1-2 provide the parts outside the CDR3, is DGGITQSPKYLFRKEGQNVTLSCEQNLNHDAMYWYRQDPGQGLRLIYYSQIVNDFQKGDIAEGYSVSREKKESFPLTVTSAQKNPTAFYLCASSIAYRQDNSYGYTFGSGTRLTVV.

The chain employs TRBV5-4 and TRBJ2-7; the match to TRBD1 covers 8 bases. Germline trimming cut 2 bases from V and 6 bases from J; bases unmatched to any gene: 4. CDR1 is SGHNT, CDR2 YYREEE, per germline (reference sequence). CDR3 length: 13 amino acids. The CDR3 loop is CASSFDRGVEQYF. Written as DNA, the CDR3 is TGTGCCAGCAGCTTTGACAGGGGCGTCGAGCAGTACTTC. Combining the CDR3 with reference TRBV5-4 and TRBJ2-7 gives the whole variable domain ETGVTQSPTHLIKTRGQQVTLRCSSQSGHNTVSWYQQALGQGPQFIFQYYREEENGRGNFPPRFSGLQFPNYSSELNVNALELDDSALYLCASSFDRGVEQYFGPGTRLTVT.

This rearrangement joins TRBV6-5 to TRBJ1-4; TRBD1 might be the D (5 bases). The germline V gene has CDR1 MNHEY and CDR2 SVGAGI. The CDR3 contains 12 residues. V shed 6 bases and J shed 8 bases, with 10 bases lying between them. The CDR3 nucleotides are TGTGCCAGCAGCCAGGGACGAGAAAAACTGTTTTTT. Encoded protein: CASSQGREKLFF.

The rearrangement joins TRBV6-2 or TRBV6-3 to TRBJ1-2; D is uncertain. The V and J ends lost 5 bases and 3 bases respectively, with 16 bases between them. Germline CDR1 MNHEY, CDR2 SVGEGT. This CDR3 contains 15 residues. The CDR3 spells CASSLAPEEYYGYTF. The CDR3 DNA follows: TGTGCCAGCAGTCTAGCTCCCGAAGAATACTATGGCTACACCTTC.

The chain has TRBV29-1 and TRBJ2-7; D unclear. Trimming removed 3 bases at V and 8 bases at J, with 11 bases between. The length of the CDR3 is 11 residues. The germline CDR1 and CDR2 sequences are SQVTM and ANQGSEA. As DNA, the CDR3 is TGCAGCGTTGATTATCGTTTACAGCAGTACTTC. Its protein is CSVDYRLQQYF.

The J gene is TRBJ1-2, the V gene TRBV7-2; 9 nucleotides align to TRBD1. Trimming at V came to 4 bases and at J to 8 bases, leaving 8 bases not matched to a gene. This CDR3 has 14 amino acids. The germline V gene has CDR1 SGHTA and CDR2 FQGNSA. CDR3 region: CASSSGTGIQGYTF. The CDR3 DNA is TGTGCCAGCAGCTCCGGGACAGGGATTCAGGGCTACACCTTC.

The J gene is TRBJ2-1, the V gene TRBV4-1, with D maybe TRBD2 (6 bases). The CDR3 consists of 14 residues. The germline V gene encodes CDR1 MGHRA and CDR2 YSYEKL. V was shortened by 1 base and J by 4 bases, with 8 bases between the two germline ends. CDR3 region: CASSQGTMYNEQFF. In DNA, the CDR3 is TGCGCCAGCAGCCAAGGGACTATGTACAATGAGCAGTTCTTC.

The rearrangement uses TRBV27 and TRBJ2-5; D gene unclear. Deletions cut 2 bases from V and 4 bases from J, with 14 bases between. The CDR3 covers 15 residues. CDR1 is MNHEY, CDR2 SMNVEV, per germline (reference sequence). The CDR3 spells CASSLTPAVPETQYF. The DNA of the CDR3 is TGTGCCAGCAGTTTAACGCCAGCAGTCCCAGAGACCCAGTACTTC.

The V and J genes are TRBV3-1 (or the pseudogene TRBV3-2) and TRBJ2-5, with a weak D call TRBD2 (6 bases). There are 16 residues in the CDR3. The germline V gene encodes CDR1 LGHDT and CDR2 YNNKEL (reference sequence). The V and J ends lost 0 bases and 4 bases respectively, with 15 bases between them. CDR3 region: CASSQDNAGSRETQYF. The CDR3 DNA reads as TGTGCCAGCAGCCAAGATAACGCCGGGAGCAGAGAGACCCAGTACTTC.

The chain has TRBV4-2 and TRBJ2-7, with 8 nucleotides matching TRBD2. Germline assignment: CDR1 LGHNA and CDR2 YNFKEQ. The CDR3 loop spans 15 amino acids. V trimming: 3 bases; J trimming: 2 bases; junction bases outside the gene matches: 6. CDR3 residues: CASSQATSVTYEQYF. The CDR3 nucleotides are TGTGCCAGCAGCCAGGCGACTAGCGTAACCTACGAGCAGTACTTC.

This rearrangement joins TRBV6-1 to TRBJ1-5; TRBD1 agrees at 10 bases. There are 17 residues in the CDR3. Germline values: CDR1 MNHNS, CDR2 SASEGT. The trim removed 2 bases at V and 1 base at J, leaving 5 bases unmatched. CDR3 coding DNA: TGTGCCAGCAGTGAACTGGGACAGGGGATAAGCAATCAGCCCCAGCATTTT. It yields the protein CASSELGQGISNQPQHF.

The rearrangement links TRBV7-8 to TRBJ2-3; 12 bases are a match to TRBD2. This CDR3 region has 20 residues. Germline CDR1 SGHVS, CDR2 FQNEAQ. After removal of 1 base from V and 2 bases from J, the junction contained 13 bases not matched to a gene. Here the CDR3 DNA reads TGTGCCAGCAGCTTAGGGTCCCTACTGACTAGCGGGAGAAACACAGATACGCAGTATTTT. Protein: CASSLGSLLTSGRNTDTQYF. Complete variable domain (other parts from reference TRBV7-8 and TRBJ2-3): GAGVSQSPRYKVAKRGQDVALRCDPISGHVSLFWYQQALGQGPEFLTYFQNEAQLDKSGLPSDRFFAERPEGSVSTLKIQRTQQEDSAVYLCASSLGSLLTSGRNTDTQYFGPGTRLTVL.

This CDR3 is CASGQFRDFGNTIYF. The CDR3 DNA is TGTGCTAGTGGTCAATTCCGGGACTTCGGAAACACCATATATTTT. The rearrangement joins TRBV12-5 to TRBJ1-3; tentatively, D is TRBD1 (5 bases). CDR3 length equals 15 residues. CDR1 and CDR2 from the germline V gene are LGHNT and FRNRAP. The V end was cut by 5 bases, the J end by 4 bases, with 15 bases between.

The V gene is TRBV3-1 (or the pseudogene TRBV3-2), the J gene TRBJ2-5, with a possible D match to TRBD1 (5 bases). Trimming left V 2 bases short and J 1 base short, with 14 bases between. The CDR3 loop spans 16 amino acids. Germline V gene lookup returns CDR1 LGHDT and CDR2 YNNKEL (reference sequence). The CDR3 sequence is CASSQQGVEPQETQYF. The CDR3 DNA reads TGTGCCAGCAGCCAACAAGGGGTCGAACCCCAAGAGACCCAGTACTTC.

The chain employs TRBV6-5 and TRBJ2-4; 13 nucleotides line up with TRBD2. Germline values: CDR1 MNHEY, CDR2 SVGAGI. The CDR3 covers 16 residues. Trimming removed 4 bases from V and 6 bases from J; junction bases left unmatched: 6. The DNA of the CDR3 is TGTGCCAGCAGTTTACTAGCGGGAGGGCCGGGAAACATTCAGTACTTC. Translating it yields CASSLLAGGPGNIQYF.

This chain joins TRBV5-1 and TRBJ2-7; no reliable D call. CDR1 and CDR2 (germline): SGHRS, YFSETQ. This CDR3 is built from 13 residues. The V and J ends lost 7 bases and 0 bases respectively, with 11 bases between them. The CDR3 region has the DNA TGCGCCAGCCGTTTGGGCGGCTCCTACGAGCAGTACTTC. Translating it yields CASRLGGSYEQYF.

The J gene is TRBJ1-1, the V gene TRBV29-1; D possibly corresponds to TRBD1 (5 bases). Between the trimmed V and J ends, which lost 7 bases and 5 bases, there was a span of 14 bases. The CDR3 runs 12 residues. CDR1 and CDR2 (germline): SQVTM, ANQGSEA. The CDR3 loop reads CSGSGRSTEAFF. The DNA of the CDR3 is TGCAGCGGGTCAGGGAGGAGTACTGAAGCTTTCTTT.

The V gene is TRBV10-2, the J gene TRBJ2-3; the D gene is possibly TRBD2 (5 bases). V was trimmed by 0 bases and J by 1 base, leaving 11 bases between them. The CDR3 sequence is 16 residues long. CDR1 is WSHSY and CDR2 is SAAADI in the germline V gene. CDR3 nucleotides: TGCGCCAGCAGTGAGTCGGGAGTCCGGGGCACAGATACGCAGTATTTT. This codes for CASSESGVRGTDTQYF.

This chain joins TRBV7-3 and TRBJ2-4; 9 bases line up with TRBD1. The CDR3 sequence is 14 residues long. The J segment lost 9 bases and the V segment lost 2 bases, leaving 5 bases of the junction unmatched. CDR1 is SGHTA, CDR2 FQGTGA, per germline. CDR3 protein: CASSLGDREGIQYF. CDR3 coding DNA: TGTGCCAGCAGCTTAGGGGACAGGGAAGGCATTCAGTACTTC.

This chain joins TRBV27 and TRBJ2-4; 13 bases match TRBD2. With V trimmed by 8 bases and J by 8 bases, 0 bases remained unmatched. Germline V gene data show CDR1 as MNHEY and CDR2 as SMNVEV (reference sequence). The CDR3 totals 12 residues. DNA of the CDR3: TGTGCCAGCGGACTAGCGGGAGACATTCAGTACTTC. Translated: CASGLAGDIQYF.

This chain uses TRBV20-1 with TRBJ2-7, with a possible D match to TRBD1 (5 bases). Germline loops: CDR1 DFQATT, CDR2 SNEGSKA (reference sequence). The CDR3 has 11 residues. Deletions cut 5 bases from V and 3 bases from J, with 8 bases between. Here the CDR3 reads CSARQNYEQYF. The CDR3 DNA is TGCAGTGCTCGACAGAACTACGAGCAGTACTTC.

The rearrangement joins TRBV20-1 to TRBJ2-7; D ambiguous. Germline-derived CDR1 and CDR2 are DFQATT and SNEGSKA (reference sequence). This CDR3 spans 11 amino acids. V was trimmed by 6 bases and J by 5 bases, leaving 11 bases between them. DNA of the CDR3: TGCAGTGCCCTTTTGATCCACGAGCAGTACTTC. Encoded protein: CSALLIHEQYF.

The chain combines TRBV7-3 with TRBJ1-3; perhaps TRBD1 as D (5 bases). Germline values: CDR1 SGHTA, CDR2 FQGTGA. Trimming stripped 1 base from V and 1 base from J, with 14 bases between. The CDR3 extends over 17 amino acids. This chain's CDR3 is CASSLNGGEGSGNTIYF. In DNA, the CDR3 is TGTGCCAGCAGCTTAAACGGAGGGGAGGGGTCTGGAAACACCATATATTTT.